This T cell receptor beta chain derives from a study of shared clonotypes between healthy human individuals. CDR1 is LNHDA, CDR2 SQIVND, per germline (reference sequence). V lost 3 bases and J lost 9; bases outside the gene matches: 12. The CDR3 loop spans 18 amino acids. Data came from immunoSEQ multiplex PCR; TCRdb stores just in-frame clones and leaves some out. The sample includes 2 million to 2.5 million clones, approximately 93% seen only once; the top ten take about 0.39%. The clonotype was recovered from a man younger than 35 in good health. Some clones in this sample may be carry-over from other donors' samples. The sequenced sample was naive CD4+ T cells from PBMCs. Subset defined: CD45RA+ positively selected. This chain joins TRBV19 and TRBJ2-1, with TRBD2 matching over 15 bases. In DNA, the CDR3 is TGTGCCAGTAGTATTCTGCGGACTAGCGGGAGGGAAAGGGGTGAGCAGTTCTTC. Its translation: CASSILRTSGRERGEQFF. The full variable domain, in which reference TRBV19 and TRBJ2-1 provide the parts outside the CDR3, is DGGITQSPKYLFRKEGQNVTLSCEQNLNHDAMYWYRQDPGQGLRLIYYSQIVNDFQKGDIAEGYSVSREKKESFPLTVTSAQKNPTAFYLCASSILRTSGRERGEQFFGPGTRLTVL.